This T cell receptor beta chain was observed in a study of patients and donors after allogeneic stem cell transplantation. The length of the CDR3 is 17 residues. The V and J ends lost 4 bases and 5 bases, in that order; junction bases with no gene match: 16. Each CDR3 protein gets one entry after TCRdb re-called the RT-PCR reads with MiXCR. The sample holds 410,000 or so distinct CDR3 sequences, under 20% seen once. This clonotype has just a few counts. The sequence was obtained from a human donor who was either an allogeneic HSCT recipient or a stem cell or donor lymphocyte infusion donor (not recorded which). It is not recorded whose cells these are; they may come from a transplant donor. Sequencing used blood, either unsorted or a sorted T cell fraction (not recorded which). The genes are TRBV12-3 or TRBV12-4 and TRBJ1-2, with 7 bases identical to TRBD1. CDR3 amino acids: CASSSEGTERETYGYTF. The CDR3 coding sequence is TGTGCCAGCAGTTCGGAAGGGACAGAGAGGGAGACTTATGGCTACACCTTC.